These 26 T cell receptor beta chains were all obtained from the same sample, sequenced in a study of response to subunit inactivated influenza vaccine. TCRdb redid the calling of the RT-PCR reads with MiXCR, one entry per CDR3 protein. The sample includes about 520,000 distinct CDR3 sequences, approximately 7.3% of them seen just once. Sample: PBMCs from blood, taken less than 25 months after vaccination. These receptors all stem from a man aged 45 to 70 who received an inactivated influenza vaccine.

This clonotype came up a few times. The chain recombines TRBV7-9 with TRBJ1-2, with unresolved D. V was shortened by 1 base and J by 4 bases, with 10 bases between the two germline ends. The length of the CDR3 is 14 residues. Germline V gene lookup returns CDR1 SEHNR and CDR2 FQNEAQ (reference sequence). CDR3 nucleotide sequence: TGTGCCAGCAGCTTAGGTCAGAAAAGCTATGGCTACACCTTC. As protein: CASSLGQKSYGYTF. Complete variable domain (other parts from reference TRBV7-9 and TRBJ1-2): DTGVSQNPRHKITKRGQNVTFRCDPISEHNRLYWYRQTLGQGPEFLTYFQNEAQLEKSRLLSDRFSAERPKGSFSTLEIQRTEQGDSAMYLCASSLGQKSYGYTFGSGTRLTVV.

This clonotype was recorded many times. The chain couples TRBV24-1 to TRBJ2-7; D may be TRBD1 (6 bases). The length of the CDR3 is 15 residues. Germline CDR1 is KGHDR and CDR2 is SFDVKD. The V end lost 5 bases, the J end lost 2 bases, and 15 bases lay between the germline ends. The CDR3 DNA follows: TGTGCCACCAGTGGAGATACAGGGTTACCCTACGAGCAGTACTTC. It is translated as CATSGDTGLPYEQYF.

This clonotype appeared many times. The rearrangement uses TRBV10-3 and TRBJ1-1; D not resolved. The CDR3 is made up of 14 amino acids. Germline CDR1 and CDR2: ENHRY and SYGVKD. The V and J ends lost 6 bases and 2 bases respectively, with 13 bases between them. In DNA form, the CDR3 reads TGTGCCATCAGGGGAGACACGGAAAACACTGAAGCTTTCTTT. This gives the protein CAIRGDTENTEAFF.

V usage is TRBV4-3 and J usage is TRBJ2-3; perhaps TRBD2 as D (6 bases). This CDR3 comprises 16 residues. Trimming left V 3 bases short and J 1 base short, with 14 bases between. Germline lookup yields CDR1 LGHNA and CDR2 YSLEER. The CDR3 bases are TGCGCCAGCAGCCAGGCTCCGGGACTGCGCACAGATACGCAGTATTTT. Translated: CASSQAPGLRTDTQYF.

CDR3: CSAITGGARNEQFF. The CDR3 nucleotides read TGCAGTGCTATTACCGGGGGGGCCAGGAATGAGCAGTTCTTC. V is TRBV20-1 and J is TRBJ2-1; TRBD2 aligns across 8 bases. V shed 4 bases and J 7 bases; nucleotides not matched to a gene: 9. From germline, CDR1 is DFQATT and CDR2 SNEGSKA (reference sequence). CDR3 length: 14 amino acids.

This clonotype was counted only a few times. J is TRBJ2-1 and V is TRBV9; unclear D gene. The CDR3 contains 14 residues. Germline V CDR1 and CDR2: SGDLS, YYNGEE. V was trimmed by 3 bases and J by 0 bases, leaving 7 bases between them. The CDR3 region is CASSDLGSYNEQFF. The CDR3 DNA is TGTGCCAGCAGCGACCTCGGCTCCTACAATGAGCAGTTCTTC.

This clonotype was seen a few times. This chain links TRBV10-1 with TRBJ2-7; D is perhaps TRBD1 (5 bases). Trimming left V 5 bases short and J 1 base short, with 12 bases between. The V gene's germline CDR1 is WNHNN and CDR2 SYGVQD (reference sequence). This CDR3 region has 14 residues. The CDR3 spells CASSLTRASYEQYF. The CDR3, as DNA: TGCGCCAGCAGTCTGACCAGGGCTTCCTACGAGCAGTACTTC.

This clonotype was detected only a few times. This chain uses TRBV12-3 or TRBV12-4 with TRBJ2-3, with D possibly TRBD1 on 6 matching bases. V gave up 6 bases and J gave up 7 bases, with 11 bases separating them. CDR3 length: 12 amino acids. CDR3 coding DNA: TGTGCCAGCAGCCTGGACAGCCATACGCAGTATTTT. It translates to CASSLDSHTQYF.

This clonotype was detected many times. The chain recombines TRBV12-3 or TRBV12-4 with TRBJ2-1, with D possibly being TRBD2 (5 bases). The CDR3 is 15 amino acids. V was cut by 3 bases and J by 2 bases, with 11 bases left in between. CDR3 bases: TGTGCCAGCAGTTTCTTTGCGGGCGCCTACAATGAGCAGTTCTTC. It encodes CASSFFAGAYNEQFF.

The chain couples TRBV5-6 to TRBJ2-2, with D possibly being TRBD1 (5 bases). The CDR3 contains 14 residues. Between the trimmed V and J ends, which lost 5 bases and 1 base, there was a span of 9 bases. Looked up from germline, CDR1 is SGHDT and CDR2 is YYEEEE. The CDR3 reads CASRSGQNTGELFF. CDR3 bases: TGTGCCAGCAGATCTGGACAGAACACCGGGGAGCTGTTTTTT. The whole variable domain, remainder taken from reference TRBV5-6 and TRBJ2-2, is DAGVTQSPTHLIKTRGQQVTLRCSPKSGHDTVSWYQQALGQGPQFIFQYYEEEERQRGNFPDRFSGHQFPNYSSELNVNALLLGDSALYLCASRSGQNTGELFFGEGSRLTVL.

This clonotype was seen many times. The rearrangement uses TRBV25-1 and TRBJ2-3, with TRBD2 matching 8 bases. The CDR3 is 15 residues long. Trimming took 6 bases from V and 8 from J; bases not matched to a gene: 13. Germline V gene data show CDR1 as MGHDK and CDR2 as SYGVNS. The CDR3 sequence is CASSAGSGGRGTQYF. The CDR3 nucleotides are TGTGCCAGCAGCGCCGGCAGCGGGGGACGAGGTACGCAGTATTTT.

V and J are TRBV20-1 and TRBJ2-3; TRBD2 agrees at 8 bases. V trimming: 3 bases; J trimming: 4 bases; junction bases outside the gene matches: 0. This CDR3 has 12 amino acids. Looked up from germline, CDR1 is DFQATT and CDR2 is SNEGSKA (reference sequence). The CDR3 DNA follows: TGCAGTGCTAGCGGGGGGGCAGATACGCAGTATTTT. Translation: CSASGGADTQYF.

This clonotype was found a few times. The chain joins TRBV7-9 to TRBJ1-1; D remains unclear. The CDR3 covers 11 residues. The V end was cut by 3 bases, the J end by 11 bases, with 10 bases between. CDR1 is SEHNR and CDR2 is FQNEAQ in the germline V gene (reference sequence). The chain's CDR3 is CASSFGNRAFF. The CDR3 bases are TGTGCCAGCAGCTTCGGGAATAGGGCTTTCTTT.

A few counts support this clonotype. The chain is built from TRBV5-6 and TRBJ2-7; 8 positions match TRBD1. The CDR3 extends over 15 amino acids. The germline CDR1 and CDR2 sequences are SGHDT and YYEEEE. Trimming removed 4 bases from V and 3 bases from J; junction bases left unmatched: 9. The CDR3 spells CASSIGQGIFYEQYF. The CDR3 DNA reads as TGTGCCAGCAGCATTGGACAGGGCATCTTCTACGAGCAGTACTTC.

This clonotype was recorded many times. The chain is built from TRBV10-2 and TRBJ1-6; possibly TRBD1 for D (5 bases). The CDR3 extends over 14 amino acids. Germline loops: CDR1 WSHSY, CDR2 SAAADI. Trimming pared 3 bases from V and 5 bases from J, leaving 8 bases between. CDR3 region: CASSDRQNNSPLHF. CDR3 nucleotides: TGCGCCAGCAGTGACCGACAGAATAATTCACCCCTCCACTTT.

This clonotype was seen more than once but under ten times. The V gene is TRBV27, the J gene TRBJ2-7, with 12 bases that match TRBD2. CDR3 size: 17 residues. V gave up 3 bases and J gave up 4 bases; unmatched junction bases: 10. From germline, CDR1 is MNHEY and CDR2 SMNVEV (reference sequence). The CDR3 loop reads CASSFASGRGYGYEQYF. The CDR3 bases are TGTGCCAGCAGTTTTGCTAGCGGGAGGGGATACGGGTACGAGCAGTACTTC.

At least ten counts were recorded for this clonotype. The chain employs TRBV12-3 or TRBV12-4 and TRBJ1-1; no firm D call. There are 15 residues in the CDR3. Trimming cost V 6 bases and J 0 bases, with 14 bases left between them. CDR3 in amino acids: CASRIYPGLNTEAFF. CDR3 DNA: TGTGCCAGCAGGATTTATCCTGGACTGAACACTGAAGCTTTCTTT.

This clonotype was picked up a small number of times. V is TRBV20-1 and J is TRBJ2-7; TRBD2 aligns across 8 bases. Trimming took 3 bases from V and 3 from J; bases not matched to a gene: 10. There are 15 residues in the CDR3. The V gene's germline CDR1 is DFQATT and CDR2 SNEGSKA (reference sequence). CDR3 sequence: CSASQAGEEIYEQYF. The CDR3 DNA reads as TGCAGTGCTAGTCAAGCGGGGGAAGAGATCTACGAGCAGTACTTC.

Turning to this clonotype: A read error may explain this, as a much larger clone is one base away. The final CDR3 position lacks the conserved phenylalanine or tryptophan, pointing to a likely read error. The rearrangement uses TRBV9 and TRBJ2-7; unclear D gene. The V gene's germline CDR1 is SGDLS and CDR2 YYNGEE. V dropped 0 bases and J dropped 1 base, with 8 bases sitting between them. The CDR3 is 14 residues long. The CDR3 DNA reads TGTGCCAGCAGCGTAGAATTGCAGTCCTACGAGCAGTACTTA. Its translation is CASSVELQSYEQYL.

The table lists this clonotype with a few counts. As DNA, the CDR3 is TGTGCCACCAGCAGAGAGCGAAGCTACGAGCAGTACTTC. This codes for CATSRERSYEQYF. The V and J genes are TRBV15 and TRBJ2-7; no definite D call. Per germline, CDR1 LNHNV and CDR2 YYDKDF (reference sequence). The CDR3 totals 13 residues. Trimming left V 0 bases short and J 3 bases short, with 6 bases between.

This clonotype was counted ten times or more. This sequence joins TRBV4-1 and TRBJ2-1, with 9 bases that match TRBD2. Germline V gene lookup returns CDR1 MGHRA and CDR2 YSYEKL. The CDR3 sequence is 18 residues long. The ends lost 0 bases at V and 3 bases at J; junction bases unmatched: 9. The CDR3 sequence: CASSQDQGSSGGYNEQFF. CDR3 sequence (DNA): TGCGCCAGCAGCCAAGATCAAGGGAGTAGCGGGGGCTACAATGAGCAGTTCTTC.

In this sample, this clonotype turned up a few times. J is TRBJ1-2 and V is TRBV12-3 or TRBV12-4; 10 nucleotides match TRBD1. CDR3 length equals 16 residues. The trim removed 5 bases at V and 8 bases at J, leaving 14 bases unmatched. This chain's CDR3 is CASSNYGDRGVGGYTF. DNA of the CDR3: TGTGCCAGCAGTAACTATGGGGACAGGGGAGTAGGAGGCTACACCTTC.

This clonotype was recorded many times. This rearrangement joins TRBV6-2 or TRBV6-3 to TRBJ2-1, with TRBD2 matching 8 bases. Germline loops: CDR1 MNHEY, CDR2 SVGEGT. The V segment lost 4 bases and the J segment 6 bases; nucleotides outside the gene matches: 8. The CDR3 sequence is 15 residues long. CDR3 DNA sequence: TGTGCCAGCAGTTCAATTCGGACTAGCAGCAATGAGCAGTTCTTC. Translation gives CASSSIRTSSNEQFF.

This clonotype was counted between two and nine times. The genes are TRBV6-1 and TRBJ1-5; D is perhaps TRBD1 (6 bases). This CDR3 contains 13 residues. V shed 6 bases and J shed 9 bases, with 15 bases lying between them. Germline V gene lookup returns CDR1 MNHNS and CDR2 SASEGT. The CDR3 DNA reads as TGTGCCAGCAGGCCGGGACACTCCTCGCCCCAGCATTTT. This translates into CASRPGHSSPQHF.

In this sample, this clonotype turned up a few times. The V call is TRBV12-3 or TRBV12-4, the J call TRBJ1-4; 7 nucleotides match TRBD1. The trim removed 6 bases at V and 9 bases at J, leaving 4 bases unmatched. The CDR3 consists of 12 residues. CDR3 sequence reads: CASSQDRQKLFF. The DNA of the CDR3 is TGTGCCAGCAGCCAGGACAGGCAAAAACTGTTTTTT.

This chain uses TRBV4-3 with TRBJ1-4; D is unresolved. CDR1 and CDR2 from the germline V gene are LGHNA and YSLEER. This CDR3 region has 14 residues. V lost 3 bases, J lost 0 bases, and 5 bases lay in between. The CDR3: CASSQYTTNEKLFF. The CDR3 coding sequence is TGCGCCAGCAGCCAGTATACAACTAATGAAAAACTGTTTTTT.